This TCR beta chain was sequenced in a study of CD8 T cells in Susac syndrome. Study at large: There were Susac syndrome patients who were therapy-naive at blood draw, others on corticosteroids, and others on intravenous immunoglobulin alone.

Trimming cost V 5 bases and J 5 bases, with 15 bases left between them. CDR1 is LNHDA, CDR2 SQIVND, per germline (reference sequence). The CDR3 runs to 14 residues. RNA in amounts of about 0.5 to 1 ug was reverse transcribed with random hexamers. TCR beta CDR3 was amplified by immunoSEQ covering 54 Vbeta and 13 Jbeta. Each CDR3 protein is one row after TCRdb ran MiXCR on the immunoSEQ multiplex PCR reads. The table lists around 150,000 distinct CDR3 sequences, approximately 95% of them singletons. The sequence was obtained from a human donor with Susac syndrome. The chain recombines TRBV19 with TRBJ2-5; D perhaps matches TRBD1 (6 bases). The source material was CD8+ T cells from PBMCs. The CDR3 here is CASSSLQGVETQYF. The CDR3 DNA is TGTGCCAGTAGTTCCTTACAGGGCGTCGAGACCCAGTACTTC.